A single sample gave rise to the 10 T cell receptor beta chains below, sequenced in a study of regulatory T cells in long-lasting Graves disease. Regarding time point: newly diagnosed GD, antithyroid drugs for less than 3 months. Extracted RNA from PBMCs served as the source of the TCR library. iRepertoire HTBI primers and Arm-PCR of CDR3 regions built TCR beta libraries. TCRdb recomputed calls from the multiplex PCR reads with MiXCR, one row per CDR3 protein. This sample has around 460,000 distinct CDR3 sequences, with 14% found just once. A further study also used this sample, focusing on T cells in Graves' hyperthyroidism and ophthalmopathy.

The sample consisted of peripheral blood mononuclear cells (PBMCs), taken at new diagnosis, from a patient treated with antithyroid drugs. These receptors came from a woman in her forties or fifties with Graves disease.

The sample holds a few counts of this clonotype. The rearrangement links TRBV6-1 to TRBJ2-2, with TRBD1 matching 7 bases. The CDR3 is made up of 13 amino acids. Trimming at V came to 10 bases and at J to 4 bases, leaving 6 bases not matched to a gene. Germline assignment: CDR1 MNHNS and CDR2 SASEGT. This CDR3 is CAIDRVGTGELFF. CDR3 sequence (DNA): TGTGCCATCGACAGGGTGGGCACCGGGGAGCTGTTTTTT.

This clonotype was seen at least ten times. The V call is TRBV5-8, the J call TRBJ1-2, with 7 nucleotides matching TRBD1. The CDR3 has 15 amino acids. CDR1 and CDR2 (germline): SGHTS, YDEGEE. V shed 0 bases, J shed 2 bases, and the junction held 4 bases outside the gene matches. CDR3 region: CASSLGYRGNYGYTF. For the CDR3, the DNA is TGTGCCAGCAGCTTGGGATACAGGGGAAACTATGGCTACACCTTC.

A word on this clonotype: A far larger clone is just one base off, so this is likely a read error. The chain employs TRBV5-5 and TRBJ2-7; maybe TRBD1 (5 bases). Trimming cost V 2 bases and J 5 bases, with 17 bases left between them. CDR1 is SGHKS and CDR2 is YYEKEE in the germline V gene (reference sequence). The CDR3 runs to 15 residues. Here the CDR3 reads CASSLDRGFLNEQYF. CDR3 DNA: TGTGCCAGCAGCTTAGATAGGGGATTTCTCAACGAGCAGTACTTC.

This clonotype was seen repeatedly, ten times or more. V is TRBV30 and J is TRBJ2-2; tentative D call: TRBD1 (6 bases). Germline CDR1 reads GTSNPN; CDR2 reads SVGIG (reference sequence). The CDR3 is 14 amino acids. V was shortened by 8 bases and J by 4 bases, with 17 bases between the two germline ends. CDR3 sequence reads: CAAKEGTFTGELFF. The CDR3 DNA follows: TGTGCCGCAAAAGAAGGGACATTCACCGGGGAGCTGTTTTTT.

This clonotype was observed a few times. The V call is TRBV12-5, the J call TRBJ2-2; 7 bases align to TRBD2. J lost 4 bases, V lost 4 bases, and 6 bases had no gene match. This CDR3 spans 15 amino acids. The germline gives CDR1 LGHNT, CDR2 FRNRAP. CDR3 loop: CASGWGGSGTGELFF. The CDR3 DNA reads as TGTGCTAGTGGTTGGGGAGGGTCCGGCACCGGGGAGCTGTTTTTT.

Ten or more counts support this clonotype. The chain combines TRBV3-1 with TRBJ2-2; D remains unclear. Trimming pared 4 bases from V and 2 bases from J, leaving 5 bases between. Germline V gene data show CDR1 as LGHDT and CDR2 as YNNKEL (reference sequence). This CDR3 contains 13 residues. As DNA, the CDR3 is TGTGCCAGCAGCCCACTAAACACCGGGGAGCTGTTTTTT. Translating it yields CASSPLNTGELFF.

This clonotype was seen more than once but under ten times. The rearrangement links TRBV6-5 to TRBJ1-2, with D unclear. The CDR3 consists of 13 residues. Trimming removed 2 bases at V and 8 bases at J, with 12 bases between. Germline CDR1 reads MNHEY; CDR2 reads SVGAGI. CDR3 coding DNA: TGTGCCAGCAGTTACCGGCCTCCGAGAGGCTACACCTTC. This sequence encodes CASSYRPPRGYTF.

This clonotype has ten or more counts. This CDR3 is CASSSQPGHNTGELFF. The CDR3 DNA is TGTGCCAGCAGCTCTCAACCGGGACATAACACCGGGGAGCTGTTTTTT. The chain employs TRBV7-3 and TRBJ2-2, with D perhaps matching TRBD1 (6 bases). The V and J ends lost 4 bases and 2 bases respectively, with 14 bases between them. Germline values: CDR1 SGHTA, CDR2 FQGTGA. CDR3 length equals 16 residues.

This clonotype was found many times. The chain combines TRBV28 with TRBJ2-6; no definite D call. Germline V gene sequence: CDR1 MDHEN, CDR2 SYDVKM. The ends were cut back, 7 bases at V and 0 bases at J, with 10 bases in the middle. CDR3 length: 15 amino acids. CDR3: CASTFDISGANVLTF. The CDR3 nucleotides are TGTGCCAGCACCTTTGACATCTCTGGGGCCAACGTCCTGACTTTC.

At least ten counts were recorded for this clonotype. This chain links TRBV15 with TRBJ1-5; TRBD1 matches at 7 bases. The V gene end was trimmed by 5 bases and the J gene end by 6 bases; junction bases not matched to a gene: 7. This CDR3 spans 14 amino acids. Germline V lookup: CDR1 LNHNV, CDR2 YYDKDF (reference sequence). CDR3 amino acids: CATSHRQGPQPQHF. The CDR3, as DNA: TGTGCCACCAGCCACCGACAGGGTCCTCAGCCCCAGCATTTT.